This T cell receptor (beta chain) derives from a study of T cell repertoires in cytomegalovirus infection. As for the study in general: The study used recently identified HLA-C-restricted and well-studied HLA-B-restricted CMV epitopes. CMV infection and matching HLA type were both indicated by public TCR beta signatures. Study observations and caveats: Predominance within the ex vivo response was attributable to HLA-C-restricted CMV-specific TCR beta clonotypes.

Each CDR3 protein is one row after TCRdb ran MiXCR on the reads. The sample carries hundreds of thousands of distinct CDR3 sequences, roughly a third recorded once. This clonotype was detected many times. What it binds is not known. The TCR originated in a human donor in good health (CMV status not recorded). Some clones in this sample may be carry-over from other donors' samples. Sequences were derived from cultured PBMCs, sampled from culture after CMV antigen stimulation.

The CDR3 DNA reads as TGTGCCAGCAGCTTAGTACCAGTTGAGACCCAGTACTTC. It specifies CASSLVPVETQYF. This sequence joins TRBV7-2 and TRBJ2-5; D gene unclear. Trimming removed 1 base from V and 5 bases from J, with 8 bases in between. CDR1 SGHTA and CDR2 FQGNSA come from the germline V gene. The CDR3 has 13 residues. Using reference TRBV7-2 and TRBJ2-5 for the parts outside the CDR3, the full variable domain is GAGVSQSPSNKVTEKGKDVELRCDPISGHTALYWYRQSLGQGLEFLIYFQGNSAPDKSGLPSDRFSAERTGGSVSTLTIQRTQQEDSAVYLCASSLVPVETQYFGPGTRLLVL.